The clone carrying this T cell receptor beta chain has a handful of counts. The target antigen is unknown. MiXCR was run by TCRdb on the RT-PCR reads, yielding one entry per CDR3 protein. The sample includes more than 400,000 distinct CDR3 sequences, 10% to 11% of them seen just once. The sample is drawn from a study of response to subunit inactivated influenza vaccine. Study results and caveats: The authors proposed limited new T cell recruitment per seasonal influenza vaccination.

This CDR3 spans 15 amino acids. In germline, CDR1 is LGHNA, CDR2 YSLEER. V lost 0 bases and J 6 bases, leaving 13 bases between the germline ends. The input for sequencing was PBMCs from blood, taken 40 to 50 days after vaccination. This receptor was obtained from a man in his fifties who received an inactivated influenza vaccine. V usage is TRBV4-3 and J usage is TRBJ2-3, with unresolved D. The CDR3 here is CASSQELNLPDTQYF. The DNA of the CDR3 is TGCGCCAGCAGCCAAGAGTTGAATTTGCCCGATACGCAGTATTTT.